Listed below are T cell receptor beta chains from one sample, sequenced in a study of neurological immune-mediated disorders. TCRdb passed the 5' RACE reads through MiXCR, listing each CDR3 protein once. The table records tens of thousands of distinct CDR3 sequences, roughly 15% of them present only once. The sample consisted of PBMCs. Every receptor here comes from a female donor with HTLV-1-associated myelopathy (HAM/TSP). Both conserved end residues are part of each CDR3. A D gene is named only where the DNA matches it firmly. Clone size is given for some rows only: seen once, a few or many times, or a class if the clone is expanded.

>TRBV20-1|.|many|TRBJ2-7
CSARSPLYEQYF
TGCAGTGCTAGATCCCCCCTCTACGAGCAGTACTTC
>TRBV4-3|TRBD1|many|TRBJ1-3
CASSQEGTPGQGGNTIYF
TGCGCCAGCAGCCAGGAAGGGACGCCGGGACAGGGGGGAAACACCATATATTTT
>TRBV5-5|.|many|TRBJ2-5
CASSRGGSRETQYF
TGTGCCAGCAGCCGTGGTGGGTCCCGGGAGACCCAGTACTTC
>TRBV7-8|TRBD1|.|TRBJ2-7
CASSYGQGEGEQYF
TGTGCCAGCAGCTACGGACAGGGGGAGGGTGAGCAGTACTTC
>TRBV2|TRBD1|many|TRBJ2-1
CASSPDRGRYNEQFF
TGTGCCAGCAGTCCGGACAGGGGGAGGTACAATGAGCAGTTCTTC
>TRBV7-8|.|many|TRBJ1-4
CVSSLASWGVREKLFF
TGTGTCAGCAGCTTAGCCTCTTGGGGCGTTCGGGAAAAACTGTTTTTT
>TRBV4-3|.|many|TRBJ2-3
CASSQLEREDTQYF
TGCGCCAGCAGCCAACTTGAGAGGGAAGATACGCAGTATTTT
>TRBV5-1|.|many|TRBJ2-5
CASSFFGGQETQYF
TGCGCCAGCAGCTTTTTCGGGGGCCAAGAGACCCAGTACTTC
>TRBV20-1|.|.|TRBJ2-3
CSAPLEATDTQYF
TGCAGTGCCCCTCTAGAGGCCACAGATACGCAGTATTTT
>TRBV7-7|.|many|TRBJ2-1
CASSLGAGDNEQFF
TGTGCCAGCAGCTTAGGGGCAGGAGACAATGAGCAGTTCTTC
>TRBV5-1|TRBD1|few|TRBJ1-6
CASSFAGQGSSPLHF
TGCGCCAGCAGCTTCGCGGGACAGGGTAGTTCACCCCTCCACTTT
>TRBV5-1|TRBD2|many|TRBJ2-2
CASSSGGDTGELFF
TGCGCCAGCAGCAGCGGGGGGGACACCGGGGAGCTGTTTTTT
>TRBV20-1|.|many|TRBJ1-2
CSARLNYGYTF
TGCAGTGCGCGGCTTAACTATGGCTACACCTTC
>TRBV9|.|many|TRBJ2-3
CASSVRDRTDTQYF
TGTGCCAGCAGCGTTCGCGACCGCACAGATACGCAGTATTTT
>TRBV5-1|TRBD1|many|TRBJ2-5
CASSREGRTGPQETQYF
TGCGCCAGCAGCCGTGAAGGTCGGACAGGCCCCCAAGAGACCCAGTACTTC
>TRBV5-5|TRBD1|many|TRBJ2-7
CASSLSGTGTYEQYF
TGTGCCAGCAGCTTGTCCGGGACAGGGACCTACGAGCAGTACTTC
>TRBV12-3/TRBV12-4|.|many|TRBJ2-7
CASSLPSIKGTEQYF
TGTGCCAGCAGTTTACCCTCTATAAAAGGGACCGAGCAGTACTTC
>TRBV7-9|TRBD2|many|TRBJ2-3
CASSLSSGSEYF
TGTGCCAGCAGCTTGTCTAGCGGGTCAGAGTATTTT
>TRBV5-1|.|.|TRBJ2-7
CASSLGTGAGYEQYF
TGCGCCAGCAGCTTGGGGACGGGGGCAGGCTACGAGCAGTACTTC
>TRBV7-6|.|few|TRBJ1-5
CASSLAPSGNNQPQHF
TGTGCCAGCAGCTTAGCCCCAAGCGGAAACAATCAGCCCCAGCATTTT
>TRBV28|TRBD1|many|TRBJ2-2
CASSSGTGTGELFF
TGTGCCAGCAGTTCAGGGACAGGTACCGGGGAGCTGTTTTTT
>TRBV4-1|.|many|TRBJ2-7
CASTQGYSLGAYEQYF
TGCGCCAGCACCCAAGGATACAGCCTCGGGGCCTACGAGCAGTACTTC
>TRBV5-1|.|many|TRBJ1-4
CASSSPGAEKLFF
TGCGCCAGCAGCTCGCCAGGGGCCGAAAAACTGTTTTTT
>TRBV6-5|TRBD1|many|TRBJ2-2
CASSYSTGAAGELFF
TGTGCCAGCAGTTACTCTACAGGGGCGGCCGGGGAGCTGTTTTTT
>TRBV5-1|.|.|TRBJ2-1
CASSSVGAGNEQFF
TGCGCCAGCAGCTCCGTCGGGGCTGGCAATGAGCAGTTCTTC
>TRBV3-1|.|many|TRBJ2-2
CASSHKSGELFF
TGTGCCAGCAGCCACAAATCCGGGGAGCTGTTTTTT